These T cell receptor beta chains were read from a single sample in a study of blood T cells in healthy people across ages. TCRdb passed the 5' RACE reads through MiXCR, listing each CDR3 protein once. The sample gives hundreds of thousands of distinct CDR3 sequences, more than 20% of which show up once; approximately 3.6% is in the top ten. Specimen: blood. These receptors were taken from a man between 65 and 85 years old in good health. Each CDR3 is given with its conserved first and last residue. D genes are given only for firm matches. A clone size is listed for some rows: how often the clone was seen (once, few, many), or a class if it is expanded.

V	size	J	D	DNA	CDR3
TRBV11-3	few	TRBJ2-1	TRBD2	TGTGCCAGCAGCCTCGCTAGCGGGTACTACAATGAACAGTTCTTC	CASSLASGYYNEQFF
TRBV5-1	-	TRBJ2-1	-	TGCGCCAGCACAAAAAATCGGGCAGACTACAATGAGCAGTTCTTC	CASTKNRADYNEQFF
TRBV29-1	few	TRBJ2-5	-	TGCAGCGTTGCCGGATTACAAGAGACCCAGTACTTC	CSVAGLQETQYF
TRBV11-2	-	TRBJ1-4	-	TGTGCCAGCAGCTTAGACTACGGACGGGGAGGAGTAAGGCTGTTTTTT	CASSLDYGRGGVRLFF
TRBV20-1	many	TRBJ2-3	-	TGCAGTGCTTCTCGTCCCGGGACTTCCCGCACAGATACGCAGTATTTT	CSASRPGTSRTDTQYF
TRBV7-2	-	TRBJ1-1	-	TGTGCCAGCAGCTCCCAGGCCATGAACACTGAAGCTTTCTTT	CASSSQAMNTEAFF
TRBV24-1	-	TRBJ2-7	-	TGTGCCACCAGTGATTCGAGGGTGGGGGCAAAGGCCTACGAGCAGTACTTC	CATSDSRVGAKAYEQYF
TRBV7-2	many	TRBJ1-4	-	TGTGCCAGCAGCTTAGAGCCTAATGAAAAACTGTTTTTT	CASSLEPNEKLFF
TRBV6-1	-	TRBJ2-5	TRBD1	TGTGCCAGCAGTGATGACCGACAGGGAGAGTTTTGGGAGACCCAGTACTTC	CASSDDRQGEFWETQYF
TRBV6-6	once	TRBJ2-5	-	TGTGCCAGCAGTTACCCCTTGACAGGAAACCAAGAGACCCAGCACTTC	CASSYPLTGNQETQHF
TRBV5-1	-	TRBJ2-5	-	TGCGCCAGCAGCTTGGAGAACCGGTGGGAGACCCAGTACTTC	CASSLENRWETQYF
TRBV6-1	few	TRBJ2-1	TRBD1	TGTGCCAGCATCGAAAACAGGGGGCTTAACAGTAATGAGCAGTTCTTC	CASIENRGLNSNEQFF
TRBV20-1	many	TRBJ2-3	TRBD2	TGCAGTGCTAGTGGACTAGCGGGAGTGGTCGTGGATGTTGATACGCAGTATTTT	CSASGLAGVVVDVDTQYF
TRBV2	many	TRBJ2-1	-	TGTGCCAGCAGTGGACCTAGGGGGTCCTACAATGAGCAGTTCTTC	CASSGPRGSYNEQFF
TRBV20-1	-	TRBJ2-7	TRBD2	TGCAGTGCTCCAAGCGGGGGGCTGTCCTACGAGCAGTACTTC	CSAPSGGLSYEQYF
TRBV5-5	-	TRBJ2-3	-	TGTGCCAGCAGCCCGAGGGGAGCATCCACAGATACGCAGTATTTT	CASSPRGASTDTQYF
TRBV7-3	-	TRBJ2-1	TRBD2	TGTGCCAGCAGCTTAGCGGGAGGGCGGGATGGGAGGTTCTTC	CASSLAGGRDGRFF
TRBV18	-	TRBJ1-4	-	TGTGCCAGCTCACGGGCAGGATCCCCGGCGAATGAAAAACTGCTTTTT	CASSRAGSPANEKLLF
TRBV20-1	few	TRBJ2-5	-	TGCAGTGCTAGCGGGAGCCCGTACCAAGAGACCCAGTACTTC	CSASGSPYQETQYF